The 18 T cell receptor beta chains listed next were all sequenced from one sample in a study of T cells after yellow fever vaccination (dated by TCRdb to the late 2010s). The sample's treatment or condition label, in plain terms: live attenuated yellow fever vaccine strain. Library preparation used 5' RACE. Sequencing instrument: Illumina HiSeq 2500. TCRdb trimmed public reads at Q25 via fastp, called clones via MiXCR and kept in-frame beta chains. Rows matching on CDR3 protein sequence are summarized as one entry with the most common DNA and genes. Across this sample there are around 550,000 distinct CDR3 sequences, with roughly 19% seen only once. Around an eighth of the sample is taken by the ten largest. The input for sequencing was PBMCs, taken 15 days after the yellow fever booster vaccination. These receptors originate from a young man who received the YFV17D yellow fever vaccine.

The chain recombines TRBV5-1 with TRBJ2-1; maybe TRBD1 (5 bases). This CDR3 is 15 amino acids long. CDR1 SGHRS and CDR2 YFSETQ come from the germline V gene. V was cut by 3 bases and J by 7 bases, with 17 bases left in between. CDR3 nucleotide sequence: TGCGCCAGCAGCTCAGACAGACCGGGTGTTAATGAGCAGTTCTTC. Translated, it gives CASSSDRPGVNEQFF.

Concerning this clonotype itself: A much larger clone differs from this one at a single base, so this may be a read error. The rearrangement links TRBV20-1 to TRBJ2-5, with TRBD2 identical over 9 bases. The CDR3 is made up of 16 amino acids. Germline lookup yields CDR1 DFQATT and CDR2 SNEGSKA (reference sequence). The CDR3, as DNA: TGCTGTGCTATTTCGTTTAGCGGGAGCAAACAAGAGACCCAGTACTTC. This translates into CCAISFSGSKQETQYF.

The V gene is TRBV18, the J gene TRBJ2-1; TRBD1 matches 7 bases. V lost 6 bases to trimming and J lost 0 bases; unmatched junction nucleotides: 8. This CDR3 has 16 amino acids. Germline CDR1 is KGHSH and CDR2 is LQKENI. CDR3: CASSHRDSSSYNEQFF. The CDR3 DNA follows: TGTGCCAGCTCCCACCGGGACAGCAGCTCCTACAATGAGCAGTTCTTC.

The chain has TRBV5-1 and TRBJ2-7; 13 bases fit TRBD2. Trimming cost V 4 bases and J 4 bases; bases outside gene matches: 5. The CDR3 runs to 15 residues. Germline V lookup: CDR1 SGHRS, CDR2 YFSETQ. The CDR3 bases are TGCGCCAGCAGCCAATCGACTAGCGGGAGGTACGAGCAGTACTTC. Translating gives CASSQSTSGRYEQYF.

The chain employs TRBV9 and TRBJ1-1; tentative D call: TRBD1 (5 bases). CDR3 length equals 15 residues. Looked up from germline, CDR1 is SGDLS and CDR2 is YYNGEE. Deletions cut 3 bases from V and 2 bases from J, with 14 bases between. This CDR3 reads CASSAWGGENTEAFF. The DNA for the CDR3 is TGTGCCAGCAGCGCTTGGGGGGGGGAAAACACTGAAGCTTTCTTT.

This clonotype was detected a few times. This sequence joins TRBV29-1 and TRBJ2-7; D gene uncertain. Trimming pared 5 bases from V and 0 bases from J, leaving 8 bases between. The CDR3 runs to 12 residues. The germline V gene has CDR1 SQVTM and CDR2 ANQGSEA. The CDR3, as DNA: TGCAGCGTTAAACCGAGCTCCTACGAGCAGTACTTC. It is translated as CSVKPSSYEQYF.

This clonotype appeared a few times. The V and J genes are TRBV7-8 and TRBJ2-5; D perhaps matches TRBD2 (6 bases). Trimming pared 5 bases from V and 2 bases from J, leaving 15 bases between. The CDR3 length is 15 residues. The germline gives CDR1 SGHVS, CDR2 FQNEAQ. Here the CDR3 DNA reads TGTGCCAGCAGCCGGGGGTCCCCATTACAAGAGACCCAGTACTTC. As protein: CASSRGSPLQETQYF. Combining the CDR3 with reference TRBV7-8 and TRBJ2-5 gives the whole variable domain GAGVSQSPRYKVAKRGQDVALRCDPISGHVSLFWYQQALGQGPEFLTYFQNEAQLDKSGLPSDRFFAERPEGSVSTLKIQRTQQEDSAVYLCASSRGSPLQETQYFGPGTRLLVL.

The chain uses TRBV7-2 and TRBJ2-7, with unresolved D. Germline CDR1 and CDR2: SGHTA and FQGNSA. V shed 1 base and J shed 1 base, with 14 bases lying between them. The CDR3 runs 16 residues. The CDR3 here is CASSLESVWGSYEQYF. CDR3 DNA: TGTGCCAGCAGCTTAGAGTCCGTTTGGGGTTCCTACGAGCAGTACTTC.

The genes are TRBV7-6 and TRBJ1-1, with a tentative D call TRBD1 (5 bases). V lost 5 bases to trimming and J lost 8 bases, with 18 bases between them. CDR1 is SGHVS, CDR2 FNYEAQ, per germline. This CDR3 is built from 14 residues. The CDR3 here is CASSLPGHAAEAFF. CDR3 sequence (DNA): TGTGCCAGCAGCCTCCCTGGACACGCAGCGGAAGCTTTCTTT.

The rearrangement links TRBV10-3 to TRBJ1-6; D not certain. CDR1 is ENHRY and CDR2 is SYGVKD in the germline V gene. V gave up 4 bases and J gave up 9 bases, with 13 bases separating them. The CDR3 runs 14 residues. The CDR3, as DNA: TGTGCCATCAGTGCTAACATGGAGGGTTCACCCCTCCACTTT. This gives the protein CAISANMEGSPLHF.

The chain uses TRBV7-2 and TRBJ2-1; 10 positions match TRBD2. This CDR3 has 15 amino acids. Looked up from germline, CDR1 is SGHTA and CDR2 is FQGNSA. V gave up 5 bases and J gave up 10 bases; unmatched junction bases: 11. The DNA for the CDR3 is TGTGCCAGCAGCCCAGCATGGACTAGCGGAGACGAGCAGTTCTTC. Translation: CASSPAWTSGDEQFF.

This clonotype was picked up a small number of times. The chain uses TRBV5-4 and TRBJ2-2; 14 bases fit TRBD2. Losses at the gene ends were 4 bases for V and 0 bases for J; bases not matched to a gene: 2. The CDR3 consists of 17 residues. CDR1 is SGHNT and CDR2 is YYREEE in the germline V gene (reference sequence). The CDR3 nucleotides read TGTGCCAGCAGCGTGGGACTAGCGGGAGCGAACACCGGGGAGCTGTTTTTT. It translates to CASSVGLAGANTGELFF.

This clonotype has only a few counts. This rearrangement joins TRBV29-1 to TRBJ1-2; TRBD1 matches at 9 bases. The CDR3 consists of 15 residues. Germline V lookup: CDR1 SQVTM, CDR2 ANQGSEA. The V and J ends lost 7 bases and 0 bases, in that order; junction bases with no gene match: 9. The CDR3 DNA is TGCAGCGAACGGGACAGGGAGAAGCCTAACTATGGCTACACCTTC. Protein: CSERDREKPNYGYTF.

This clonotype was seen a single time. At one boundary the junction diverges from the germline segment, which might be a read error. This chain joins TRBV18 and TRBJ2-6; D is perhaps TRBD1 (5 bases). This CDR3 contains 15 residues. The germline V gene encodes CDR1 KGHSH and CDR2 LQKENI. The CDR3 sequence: CASSDQGTLANVLPF. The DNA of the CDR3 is TGTGCCAGCTCAGACCAGGGCACACTGGCCAACGTCCTGCCTTTC.

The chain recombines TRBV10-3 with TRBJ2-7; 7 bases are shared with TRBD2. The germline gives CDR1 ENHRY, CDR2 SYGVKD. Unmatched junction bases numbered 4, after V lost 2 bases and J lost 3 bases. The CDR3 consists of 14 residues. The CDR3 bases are TGTGCCATCAGTGAGGAGGGAGGGATCTACGAGCAGTACTTC. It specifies CAISEEGGIYEQYF.

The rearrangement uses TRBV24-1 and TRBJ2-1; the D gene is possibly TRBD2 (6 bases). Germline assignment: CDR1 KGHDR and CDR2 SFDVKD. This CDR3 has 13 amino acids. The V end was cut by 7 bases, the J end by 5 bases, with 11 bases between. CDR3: CATRSGSNNEQFF. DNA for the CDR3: TGTGCCACCAGATCCGGGAGCAACAATGAGCAGTTCTTC.

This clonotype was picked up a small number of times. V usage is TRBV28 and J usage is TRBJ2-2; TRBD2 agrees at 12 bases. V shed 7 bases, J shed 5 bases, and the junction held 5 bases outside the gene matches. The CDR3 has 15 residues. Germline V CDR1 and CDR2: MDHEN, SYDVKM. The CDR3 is CASTSSGRDTGELFF. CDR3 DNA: TGTGCCAGCACCTCTAGCGGGAGGGATACCGGGGAGCTGTTTTTT.

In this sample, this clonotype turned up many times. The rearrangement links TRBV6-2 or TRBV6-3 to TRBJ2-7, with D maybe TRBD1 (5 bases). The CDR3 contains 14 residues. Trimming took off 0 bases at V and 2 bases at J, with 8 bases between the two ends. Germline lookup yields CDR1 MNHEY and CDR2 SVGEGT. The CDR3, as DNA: TGTGCCAGCAGTTACTCGCCAGGGACCTACGAGCAGTACTTC. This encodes CASSYSPGTYEQYF.